This T cell receptor (beta chain) was recorded in a study of regulatory T cells in long-lasting Graves disease listed by TCRdb under 2021. Looking at the study overall: Newly diagnosed Graves' disease patients had taken antithyroid drugs for less than 3 months. This study used TCR sequencing and RNA sequencing of peripheral blood to compare persistent Graves' disease patients against newly diagnosed Graves' disease patients. The study was registered as a clinical trial and conducted in China. A total of approximately 35 samples underwent TCR sequencing: around 13 from persistent and around 20 from newly diagnosed Graves' disease patients.

What the work shows at the level of the full study, not this receptor alone: Patients with persistent disease shared more public clonotypes (under 3,000) than newly diagnosed patients did (966). Only the TCR beta chain was sequenced and analyzed. Persistent Graves' disease patients showed lower TCR Shannon entropy and fewer highly expanded clones than newly diagnosed patients, suggesting clonal expansion. Persistent disease showed preferential use of TRBV28, TRBJ1-2 and TRBJ2-5, whereas newly diagnosed disease favored TRBV20-1 and TRBJ2-1. The small sample size was acknowledged by the authors as a limitation that may reduce accuracy. The study examined only peripheral blood because the primary lesion, thyroid tissue, could not be accessed.

Library method: multiplex PCR. The instrument given in TCRdb is Illumina HiSeq 4000. CDR3 regions were amplified by Arm-PCR with iRepertoire HTBI primers to construct TCR beta libraries. Before sequencing, the PCR products underwent gel purification. The study's own analysis went as follows. Gene usage analysis of CDR3 amino acid clonotypes relied on the roughly 58 TRBV and 13 to 15 TRBJ segments identified across samples. COPE and FqMerger were used to merge filtered high-quality paired reads into contigs. BLAST was used to align contigs to the IMGT TRBV, TRBD and TRBJ reference genes, and CDR3 was defined following IMGT. Highly expanded clones were defined as clonotypes with a frequency above 0.1%. Shannon entropy served as the measure of repertoire diversity, while the Gini coefficient captured V-J evenness. A clonotype found in more than one individual was treated as public. TCRdb took the public reads, trimmed them with fastp at Q25, ran MiXCR for clone calling and kept in-frame beta chains. Each entry merges the rows of one CDR3 protein and shows their most common DNA and genes. TCRdb's processing, not the study's, gives the V and J calls here. The sample records almost 450,000 distinct CDR3 sequences, approximately 16% of which are singletons. The biggest ten clones account for over 8.5% of the sample.

The time point label here, explained by the study, means: newly diagnosed GD, antithyroid drugs for less than 3 months. RNA was extracted from PBMCs in TRIzol for both TCR sequencing and RNA sequencing. The diagnosis of Graves' disease was made according to American Thyroid Association guidelines. Recruitment of patients was carried out at an endocrinology department in Xi'an, China. Each patient gave approximately 8.8 milliliters of peripheral blood, collected in an EDTA anticoagulant tube. Ficoll Paque Plus density gradient separation was used to isolate PBMCs, and no additional T cell sorting was done. An Agilent 2100 Bioanalyzer and agarose gel were used to assess RNA quality, and a NanoDrop 2000 was used to measure RNA concentration. This clonotype was counted at least ten times. Its antigen is still unknown. Qualities for individual bases were not recorded, and no much larger clone is one base off.

V was cut back by 4 bases and J by 8 bases, leaving a gap of 15 bases between them. The CDR3 runs 14 residues from the cysteine to the phenylalanine. CDR3 DNA only is kept here, 42 bases in frame from base 1. From a lookup of the germline V gene, CDR1 and CDR2 are MDHEN and SYDVKM. The data were also submitted as part of a second study, on T cells in Graves' hyperthyroidism and ophthalmopathy. As that second study puts it: Graves' hyperthyroidism was defined as stable when no progression to ophthalmopathy occurred over 18 months of follow-up. Hyperthyroidism patients were aged 18 to 65 years and newly diagnosed, with disease duration of less than 2 months. The study excluded patients with uncontrolled infections, other autoimmune diseases, pregnancy or lactation. Diagnoses were established on the basis of clinical symptoms, serum thyroxine and TRAb, thyroid ultrasound, and orbital computed tomography. A first-round RT-PCR of the TCR CDR3 used the HTBI primer set with the Qiagen OneStep RT-PCR kit. Most expanded thyroid clonotypes (frequency above 0.001) were also detected in blood, a finding suggesting that blood repertoires may reflect thyroid immune responses. Ophthalmopathy was separated from stable hyperthyroidism by a 13 V-J signature model, with approximately 89% sensitivity and about 81% specificity obtained in cross-validation and 80%/75% obtained in testing. In validation, the model predicted progression to ophthalmopathy with about 71% sensitivity and approximately 72% specificity, a median of 6.5 months before onset. To identify distinguishing TCR V-J signatures, a discovery cohort of about 100 patients was used, comprising 43 with Graves' ophthalmopathy and 57 with stable Graves' hyperthyroidism. Prospective prediction of ophthalmopathy was tested in an independent validation cohort of 18 to 20 hyperthyroidism patients and around 16 patients who later progressed to ophthalmopathy. The 85 to 100 discovery patients were divided at random into training and test sets in a 7:3 ratio. In roughly six Graves' hyperthyroidism patients, the study also compared T-cell repertoires from thyroid tissue with T-cell repertoires from blood. After sampling, hyperthyroidism patients received methimazole starting at 30 mg daily, and ophthalmopathy patients received high-dose intravenous methylprednisolone. The libraries were constructed in a second round of multiplex PCR and then size-selected and purified. Libraries were sequenced paired-end with 100 bp reads on an Illumina HiSeq2000. SOAPnuke was used to process the raw data, with reads discarded if the reads contained adapters or uncalled bases, had a mean Phred below 15, or lacked an exact constant-primer or identifier match. COPE v1.2.5 was used to merge high-quality paired reads, and clonotypes were defined as unique nucleotide sequences. MiTCR v1.1 was used to align clonotypes to the IMGT TRBV, TRBD and TRBJ reference segments. The analysis included only V-J combinations with a frequency above 0.0001, which together covered over 98% of the repertoires. The TCS score was defined as the ratio of F50 (clonal expansion) to E x V (chaos), calculated using BLOSUM62-based TCRdist between CDR3 peptides within each V-J. Welch's t-statistics and random forest reduced 500 to 550 V-J features to roughly 13, which were used in a naive Bayes classifier (R e1071). No statistical method was used to fix the sample size in advance, and group allocation was not hidden from the investigators. The paper reports TCR Vbeta CDR3 sequencing of 140 or so peripheral blood samples: 43 ophthalmopathy, under 80 hyperthyroidism and approximately 17 progressor patients.

This clonotype was obtained from a woman under 40 with Graves disease. Donor details come from another sample of the same person, matched by shared clones. The chain was built from TRBV28 and TRBJ2-1; the D gene is not confidently resolved. The sequencing used peripheral blood mononuclear cells (PBMCs), collected at new diagnosis, from a patient treated with antithyroid drugs. The nucleotide sequence reads TGTGCCAGCAGTTACCCAGCCAGTCCCGATGAGCAGTTCTTC. Its protein product is CASSYPASPDEQFF.